This TCR beta chain comes out of a study of T-cell memory formation after mild COVID-19. Study-level results: That cross-reactive memory joined was suggested by some responding clones appearing in pre-infection memory.

The CDR3 spans 13 residues. CDR1 and CDR2 from the germline V gene are LNHNV and YYDKDF (reference sequence). The V and J ends lost 0 bases and 9 bases respectively, with 11 bases between them. Note on this clonotype: The antigen is not known.

Sample barcodes and UMIs were carried by the TCR alpha and TCR beta cDNA libraries that 5'RACE generated with constant-segment primers. TCRdb processed the 5' RACE reads anew with MiXCR; each CDR3 protein has one entry. The sample shows approximately 350,000 distinct CDR3 sequences, 28% of them seen only once. The genes are TRBV15 and TRBJ1-2; D gene ambiguous. This sequence originates from an adult woman who had mild COVID-19 (a few samples of this study predate the infection). Cell type and time point are not known. What was sequenced was PBMCs or a T cell subset sorted from them (not recorded which). The CDR3 spells CATSRDLPRSYTF. DNA of the CDR3: TGTGCCACCAGCAGAGATCTGCCCAGGAGCTACACCTTC.